The rows below give T cell receptor beta chains drawn from one sample of a study of patients and donors after allogeneic stem cell transplantation. One entry per CDR3 protein results from TCRdb running MiXCR on the RT-PCR reads. This table has about 230,000 distinct CDR3 sequences, roughly 14% appearing once. The sequencing input was blood, either unsorted or a sorted T cell fraction (not recorded which). The receptors were gathered from a human donor who was either an allogeneic HSCT recipient or a stem cell or donor lymphocyte infusion donor (not recorded which). It is not recorded whose cells these are; they may come from a transplant donor. Each CDR3 is given with its conserved first and last residue. The D gene is left open where the match is weak. Size tells how often a clone was seen (once, few, many) or the class of an expanded clone, and some rows leave it out.

j_gene	v_gene	d_gene	abundance	CDR3aa	CDR3nt
TRBJ1-2	TRBV28	-	many	CASSLRTGIGYTF	TGTGCCAGCAGTTTACGTACGGGGATAGGCTACACCTTC
TRBJ2-4	TRBV9	TRBD2	many	CASSGGLASHQYF	TGTGCCAGCAGCGGAGGACTAGCTTCACATCAGTACTTC
TRBJ1-2	TRBV6-1	-	-	CAIRRTDYGYTF	TGTGCCATTAGGCGGACAGACTATGGCTACACCTTC
TRBJ2-1	TRBV12-3/TRBV12-4	TRBD2	many	CASSLNSGGPISYNEQFF	TGTGCCAGCAGTTTGAATAGCGGGGGACCTATCTCCTACAATGAGCAGTTCTTC
TRBJ2-7	TRBV6-1	TRBD2	-	CASRPGLAGNDEQYF	TGTGCCAGCAGACCGGGACTAGCGGGAAACGACGAGCAGTACTTC
TRBJ2-4	TRBV14	TRBD2	few	CASGEREGLCIQYF	TGTGCCAGCGGAGAGCGGGAGGGCCTGTGCATTCAGTACTTC
TRBJ1-1	TRBV9	-	many	CASSLRGVRNTEAFF	TGTGCCAGCAGCTTACGGGGCGTGAGGAACACTGAAGCTTTCTTT
TRBJ1-1	TRBV6-1	-	-	CASTGVSEAFF	TGTGCCAGCACTGGCGTATCTGAAGCTTTCTTT
TRBJ1-5	TRBV4-3	TRBD1	-	CASSPETGVINQPQHF	TGCGCCAGCAGCCCAGAGACAGGGGTTATTAATCAGCCCCAGCATTTT
TRBJ2-7	TRBV6-2/TRBV6-3	TRBD2	many	CASSPSGTYEQYF	TGTGCCAGCAGTCCGAGCGGGACCTACGAGCAGTACTTC
TRBJ2-2	TRBV5-6	-	few	CASRRANTGELFF	TGTGCCAGCAGACGCGCGAACACCGGGGAGCTGTTTTTT
TRBJ1-2	TRBV24-1	TRBD1	many	CATSDPATGFGYTF	TGTGCCACCAGTGATCCAGCGACAGGGTTTGGCTACACCTTC
TRBJ2-5	TRBV19	TRBD2	once	CASSARPPGLGGGQYF	TGTGCCAGTAGTGCCCGCCCTCCGGGACTAGGAGGGGGCCAGTACTTC
TRBJ2-1	TRBV20-1	-	few	CSAEPPINNEQFF	TGCAGTGCTGAGCCGCCCATAAACAATGAGCAGTTCTTC
TRBJ1-1	TRBV29-1	-	few	CSVEDRKAFF	TGCAGCGTTGAAGATCGGAAAGCTTTCTTT
TRBJ2-4	TRBV15	-	many	CATSRDGAVENIQYF	TGTGCCACCAGCAGAGATGGGGCGGTTGAAAACATTCAGTACTTC
TRBJ1-6	TRBV20-1	TRBD1	few	CSAGQGNSPLHF	TGCAGTGCCGGACAGGGGAATTCACCCCTCCACTTT
TRBJ1-6	TRBV20-1	-	-	CSASRAGRTQNSPLHF	TGCAGTGCTAGTCGTGCGGGCCGAACCCAAAATTCACCCCTCCACTTT
TRBJ2-7	TRBV7-3	TRBD1	many	CASSPGQGPYEQYF	TGTGCCAGCAGCCCGGGACAGGGTCCCTACGAGCAGTACTTC
TRBJ2-1	TRBV7-9	-	-	CASSLTGKSLEQFF	TGTGCCAGCAGCTTAACGGGAAAGAGTTTGGAGCAGTTCTTC
TRBJ2-1	TRBV12-3/TRBV12-4	-	-	CASTRDRRQFF	TGTGCCAGCACCCGAGACAGGCGGCAGTTCTTC
TRBJ1-6	TRBV18	TRBD1	-	CASSPSPGTGSSPLHF	TGTGCCAGCTCACCAAGTCCCGGGACAGGGTCTTCACCCCTCCACTTT
TRBJ1-4	TRBV25-1	-	-	CATAGQRNEKLFF	TGTGCCACCGCAGGGCAGCGGAATGAAAAACTGTTTTTT
TRBJ1-2	TRBV4-2	-	many	CASSQVQVRPNYGYTF	TGTGCCAGCAGCCAAGTCCAAGTCCGACCTAACTATGGCTACACCTTC
TRBJ1-2	TRBV19	-	-	CASSIQGHGYTF	TGTGCCAGTAGTATACAGGGTCATGGCTACACCTTC
TRBJ1-2	TRBV5-6	-	-	CASSLGFNYGYTF	TGTGCCAGCAGCTTAGGTTTTAACTATGGCTACACCTTC
TRBJ2-1	TRBV12-3/TRBV12-4	-	many	CASSFRVGEQFF	TGTGCCAGCAGTTTCCGGGTGGGTGAGCAGTTCTTC
TRBJ1-1	TRBV3-1	-	-	CASSQGKGVPEAFF	TGTGCCAGCAGCCAAGGTAAGGGGGTCCCTGAAGCTTTCTTT
TRBJ1-4	TRBV27	-	-	CATQTLGGEKLFF	TGTGCCACCCAAACCCTCGGGGGGGAAAAACTGTTTTTT
TRBJ2-1	TRBV7-6	TRBD2	many	CASSLVDGMGGSSYNEQFF	TGTGCCAGCAGCTTAGTAGACGGGATGGGGGGGAGCTCCTACAATGAGCAGTTCTTC
TRBJ2-1	TRBV2	TRBD1	few	CASSTGTAYNEQFF	TGTGCCAGCAGTACCGGGACAGCCTACAATGAGCAGTTCTTC
TRBJ1-2	TRBV5-1	-	few	CASSLQGVRGYTF	TGCGCCAGCAGTCTACAGGGAGTGAGGGGCTACACCTTC
TRBJ1-6	TRBV20-1	-	-	CSAKGDPGSPLHF	TGCAGTGCTAAGGGGGATCCGGGTTCACCCCTCCACTTT
TRBJ1-1	TRBV24-1	-	few	CATRDDSGLNTEAFF	TGTGCCACCAGGGATGACAGTGGACTGAACACTGAAGCTTTCTTT
TRBJ2-3	TRBV7-9	-	few	CASSIPQGTDTQYF	TGTGCCAGCAGCATCCCGCAGGGCACAGATACGCAGTATTTT
TRBJ2-7	TRBV5-1	TRBD2	few	CASSLAPGGQVYEQYF	TGCGCCAGCAGCTTGGCCCCGGGAGGACAAGTCTACGAGCAGTACTTC
TRBJ1-4	TRBV5-1	TRBD1	few	CASSLVTGGREKLFF	TGCGCCAGCAGCTTGGTGACAGGGGGACGAGAAAAACTGTTTTTT
TRBJ2-5	TRBV3-1	-	-	CASSQAMSRGDQYF	TGTGCCAGCAGCCAAGCCATGTCTAGAGGAGACCAGTACTTC
TRBJ1-1	TRBV12-3/TRBV12-4	-	many	CASSSGRGTEAFF	TGTGCCAGCAGTTCCGGGCGGGGCACTGAAGCTTTCTTT
TRBJ2-7	TRBV27	TRBD2	-	CASSSHSGLAGGTYEQYF	TGTGCCAGCAGTTCGCACTCCGGACTAGCGGGGGGAACCTACGAGCAGTACTTC
TRBJ1-3	TRBV14	-	many	CASSQVRSSGNTIYF	TGTGCCAGCAGCCAAGTACGGAGCTCTGGAAACACCATATATTTT
TRBJ1-1	TRBV11-3	-	many	CASSLDGRGGDTEAFF	TGTGCCAGCAGCTTAGATGGTCGGGGAGGTGACACTGAAGCTTTCTTT
TRBJ2-3	TRBV6-2/TRBV6-3	-	-	CASRSTSSDTQYF	TGTGCCAGCCGTTCTACTAGCTCAGATACGCAGTATTTT
TRBJ1-1	TRBV5-1	-	many	CASSFRLNTEAFF	TGCGCCAGCAGCTTCCGTTTGAACACTGAAGCTTTCTTT
TRBJ1-4	TRBV20-1	TRBD1	few	CSARQGQGGEKLFF	TGCAGTGCTAGGCAGGGCCAGGGGGGGGAAAAACTGTTTTTT
TRBJ1-6	TRBV10-3	-	few	CAISEGRGAGGTSPLHF	TGTGCCATCAGTGAAGGCAGGGGAGCGGGAGGAACTTCACCCCTCCACTTT
TRBJ1-2	TRBV5-1	-	few	CASSLSLYGYTF	TGCGCCAGCAGCTTGTCTTTATATGGCTACACCTTC
TRBJ1-1	TRBV12-3/TRBV12-4	-	many	CASSLMGTEAFF	TGTGCCAGCAGTTTAATGGGCACTGAAGCTTTCTTT
TRBJ1-1	TRBV5-1	-	few	CASRRDLRGTEAFF	TGCGCCAGCAGACGGGACCTTCGCGGCACTGAAGCTTTCTTT
TRBJ2-5	TRBV20-1	TRBD2	-	CSASFLAGGWVETQYF	TGCAGTGCTAGCTTTCTAGCGGGGGGGTGGGTAGAGACCCAGTACTTC
TRBJ2-7	TRBV7-2	TRBD2	medium-sized	CASSKGRGGSSYEQYF	TGTGCCAGCAGCAAGGGGCGGGGGGGGAGCTCCTACGAGCAGTACTTC
TRBJ2-6	TRBV4-3	-	-	CASSPGYGANVLTF	TGCGCCAGCAGCCCAGGTTATGGGGCCAACGTCCTGACTTTC
TRBJ1-5	TRBV15	-	-	CATSNPRQPQHF	TGTGCCACCAGCAACCCAAGACAGCCCCAGCATTTT
TRBJ2-7	TRBV12-3/TRBV12-4	TRBD2	few	CASSFLGGRARGEQYF	TGTGCCAGCAGTTTTCTGGGCGGGAGGGCCCGGGGCGAGCAGTACTTC